The rows below give T cell receptor beta chains drawn from one sample of a study of beta chain features in type 1 diabetes. The protocol was immunoSEQ multiplex PCR, while the TCRdb copy is restricted to in-frame clones and leaves out a portion. The sample lists 150,000 to 200,000 clones, less than 9.5% occurring once. Material: central memory CD4+ T cells from blood. The receptors were sampled from a woman under 30 in good health. Both conserved end residues are part of each CDR3. Each record gives: D gene, J gene, CDR3 length, clone size, V gene, CDR3 protein, CDR3 DNA. The D gene is left open where the match is weak. The listing skips clone size in some rows; elsewhere it reads once, few, many or a size class.

D: .; J: TRBJ2-1; length: 12; size: few; V: TRBV18; CDR3: CASSPLLNEQFF; DNA: TGTGCCAGCTCACCCCTATTGAATGAGCAGTTCTTC
D: .; J: TRBJ2-3; length: 14; size: .; V: TRBV11-2; CDR3: CASSFDRTTDTQYF; DNA: TGTGCCAGCAGCTTTGACAGGACCACAGATACGCAGTATTTT
D: .; J: TRBJ2-5; length: 14; size: few; V: TRBV5-6; CDR3: CASSLVFGRETQYF; DNA: TGTGCCAGCAGCTTAGTTTTTGGCAGGGAGACCCAGTACTTC
D: .; J: TRBJ2-3; length: 17; size: .; V: TRBV18; CDR3: CASSRRAGAGGTDTQYF; DNA: TGTGCCAGCTCACGGAGGGCGGGGGCAGGAGGCACAGATACGCAGTATTTT
D: .; J: TRBJ1-2; length: 15; size: few; V: TRBV30; CDR3: CAWNKRREGTAVDTF; DNA: TGTGCCTGGAATAAGCGAAGGGAGGGGACCGCCGTGGACACCTTC
D: TRBD1; J: TRBJ1-5; length: 15; size: many; V: TRBV7-9; CDR3: CASSSGQGTLQPQHF; DNA: TGTGCCAGCAGCTCGGGACAGGGGACCCTTCAGCCCCAGCATTTT
D: TRBD1; J: TRBJ1-1; length: 14; size: few; V: TRBV7-8; CDR3: CASSSDPGGTEAFF; DNA: TGTGCCAGCAGCTCGGATCCAGGGGGCACTGAAGCTTTCTTT
D: TRBD2; J: TRBJ2-7; length: 13; size: .; V: TRBV5-1; CDR3: CASSLVGEGEQYF; DNA: TGCGCCAGCAGCTTGGTTGGGGAGGGCGAGCAGTACTTC
D: .; J: TRBJ2-1; length: 16; size: .; V: TRBV4-3; CDR3: CASSQEIGVSYNEQFF; DNA: TGCGCCAGCAGCCAAGAAATAGGGGTTTCGTACAATGAGCAGTTCTTC
D: .; J: TRBJ2-5; length: 13; size: few; V: TRBV5-1; CDR3: CASSLGGEETQYF; DNA: TGCGCCAGCAGCTTGGGGGGAGAAGAGACCCAGTACTTC
D: .; J: TRBJ1-1; length: 14; size: few; V: TRBV4-2; CDR3: CASSQDPVNTEAFF; DNA: TGTGCCAGCAGCCAAGATCCGGTGAACACTGAAGCTTTCTTT
D: TRBD1; J: TRBJ1-5; length: 15; size: .; V: TRBV9; CDR3: CASSWGQGEGQPQHF; DNA: TGTGCCAGCAGCTGGGGACAGGGGGAGGGTCAGCCCCAGCATTTT
D: .; J: TRBJ1-2; length: 13; size: .; V: TRBV7-6; CDR3: CASSFNREGGYTF; DNA: TGTGCCAGCAGCTTCAATCGGGAAGGCGGCTACACCTTC
D: .; J: TRBJ1-4; length: 16; size: few; V: TRBV7-9; CDR3: CASSLALGRLSEKLFF; DNA: TGTGCCAGCAGCTTAGCGCTTGGCAGGTTGAGCGAAAAACTGTTTTTT
D: .; J: TRBJ2-4; length: 15; size: few; V: TRBV7-3; CDR3: CASSLELGGKNIQYF; DNA: TGTGCCAGCAGCTTAGAGCTAGGAGGGAAAAACATTCAGTACTTC
D: .; J: TRBJ1-5; length: 16; size: .; V: TRBV2; CDR3: CASKDSQKGGNQPQHF; DNA: TGTGCCAGCAAGGACAGCCAAAAAGGGGGCAATCAGCCCCAGCATTTT
D: .; J: TRBJ2-7; length: 14; size: few; V: TRBV2; CDR3: CASSEVGSRNEQYF; DNA: TGTGCCAGCAGTGAAGTCGGGAGCAGGAACGAGCAGTACTTC
D: .; J: TRBJ2-3; length: 13; size: .; V: TRBV5-1; CDR3: CASSGEGRDTQYF; DNA: TGCGCCAGCAGCGGGGAAGGGAGGGATACGCAGTATTTT
D: TRBD2; J: TRBJ2-7; length: 12; size: .; V: TRBV7-2; CDR3: CASNSGSYEQYF; DNA: TGTGCCAGCAATAGCGGGTCCTACGAGCAGTACTTC
D: TRBD1; J: TRBJ2-4; length: 15; size: few; V: TRBV14; CDR3: CASSQGQGTKNIQYF; DNA: TGTGCCAGCAGCCAAGGACAGGGAACCAAAAACATTCAGTACTTC
D: .; J: TRBJ2-5; length: 11; size: few; V: TRBV10-3; CDR3: CAIGGQETQYF; DNA: TGTGCCATCGGCGGGCAAGAGACCCAGTACTTC
D: .; J: TRBJ1-6; length: 12; size: few; V: TRBV25-1; CDR3: CASTGGNSPLHF; DNA: TGTGCCAGCACCGGGGGTAATTCACCCCTCCACTTT
D: TRBD2; J: TRBJ2-1; length: 17; size: .; V: TRBV5-1; CDR3: CASSLEASGRAGNEQFF; DNA: TGCGCCAGCAGCTTGGAGGCTAGCGGGAGGGCTGGAAATGAGCAGTTCTTC
D: .; J: TRBJ1-2; length: 12; size: .; V: TRBV7-2; CDR3: CASSSNNYGYTF; DNA: TGTGCCAGCAGCTCCAATAACTATGGCTACACCTTC
D: TRBD1; J: TRBJ2-6; length: 17; size: .; V: TRBV18; CDR3: CASSPGTGGFGANVLTF; DNA: TGTGCCAGCTCACCCGGGACAGGGGGCTTTGGGGCCAACGTCCTGACTTTC
D: TRBD2; J: TRBJ2-3; length: 16; size: .; V: TRBV7-9; CDR3: CASTAGSGIGTDTQYF; DNA: TGTGCCAGCACAGCGGGATCGGGGATCGGCACAGATACGCAGTATTTT
D: .; J: TRBJ1-1; length: 13; size: .; V: TRBV7-2; CDR3: CASSSTVNTEAFF; DNA: TGTGCCAGCAGCTCGACAGTGAACACTGAAGCTTTCTTT
D: TRBD1; J: TRBJ2-7; length: 14; size: few; V: TRBV7-9; CDR3: CASSEQGAGYEQYF; DNA: TGTGCCAGCAGTGAACAGGGGGCGGGCTACGAGCAGTACTTC